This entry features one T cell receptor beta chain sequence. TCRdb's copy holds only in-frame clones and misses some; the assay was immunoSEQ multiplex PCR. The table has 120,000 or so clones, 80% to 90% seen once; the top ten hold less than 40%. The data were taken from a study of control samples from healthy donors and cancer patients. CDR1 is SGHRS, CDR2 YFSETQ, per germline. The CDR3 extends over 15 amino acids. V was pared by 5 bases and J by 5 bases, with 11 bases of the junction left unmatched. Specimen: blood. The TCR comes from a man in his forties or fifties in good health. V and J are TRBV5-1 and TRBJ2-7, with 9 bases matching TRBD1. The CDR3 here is CASRLFGQGSDEQYF. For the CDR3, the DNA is TGCGCCAGCAGACTCTTCGGACAGGGGTCCGACGAGCAGTACTTC.